This TCR beta chain was documented in a study of T-cell memory formation after mild COVID-19. Study-level points and caveats: Contracting CD8+ clones were enriched in EMRA, CD4+ mainly in CM and EM. Cross-reactive memory appears to have joined, as suggested by some responding clones showing up in pre-infection memory.

This clonotype was detected many times. Its antigen is still unknown. TCRdb used MiXCR to reprocess the 5' RACE reads, holding one entry per CDR3 protein. Counted here are about 560,000 distinct CDR3 sequences, approximately 15% occurring once; the ten biggest clones make up about 7.4%. Trimming cost V 3 bases and J 5 bases, with 3 bases left between them. Looked up from germline, CDR1 is SGDLS and CDR2 is YYNGEE. The CDR3 is made up of 11 amino acids. The sequence came from an adult woman who had mild COVID-19 (a few samples of this study predate the infection). Cell type and time point are not known. This chain joins TRBV9 and TRBJ2-1, with no clear D. The source material was PBMCs or a T cell subset sorted from them (not recorded which). This CDR3 reads CASSANNEQFF. In DNA form, the CDR3 reads TGTGCCAGCAGCGCGAACAATGAGCAGTTCTTC.